This T cell receptor (beta chain) was obtained from a study of regulatory T cells in long-lasting Graves disease. This CDR3 comprises 15 residues. Germline V CDR1 and CDR2: SGHRS, YFSETQ. V gave up 0 bases and J gave up 9 bases; unmatched junction bases: 7. Many counts were recorded for this clonotype. Library construction for TCR beta used iRepertoire HTBI primers and Arm-PCR of CDR3 regions. TCRdb independently ran MiXCR on the multiplex PCR reads; one entry per CDR3 protein. This table holds some 430,000 distinct CDR3 sequences, 20% to 25% found once. Documented time point: persistent/refractory GD, antithyroid drugs over 5 years with positive TRAb. There was RNA extracted from PBMCs, and the TCR library was made from it.

This sample comprised peripheral blood mononuclear cells (PBMCs), obtained when the disease was refractory, from a patient treated with antithyroid drugs. The chain has TRBV5-1 and TRBJ2-2; 8 bases match TRBD1. This receptor was taken from a female donor with Graves disease. CDR3 region: CASSLVPGQERELFF. For the CDR3, the DNA is TGCGCCAGCAGCTTGGTCCCGGGACAGGAGAGGGAGCTGTTTTTT.